These 7 T cell receptor beta chains were all obtained from the same sample, sequenced in a study of blood T cell repertoires in COVID-19. Assay: immunoSEQ multiplex PCR; the TCRdb copy retains only in-frame clones and omits some. Of around 300,000 clones in the sample, 85% to 90% are singletons; the top ten hold 2% to 3%. Sequencing used PBMCs or T cells enriched from blood (not recorded which). Receptor source: a woman younger than 35 who had recovered from COVID-19.

The chain couples TRBV28 to TRBJ1-5; 7 nucleotides align to TRBD1. Germline loops: CDR1 MDHEN, CDR2 SYDVKM. The CDR3 contains 15 residues. The V gene end was trimmed by 4 bases and the J gene end by 4 bases; junction bases not matched to a gene: 7. This CDR3 is CASSSPGQVNQPQHF. CDR3 nucleotide sequence: TGTGCCAGCAGTTCCCCCGGACAGGTAAATCAGCCCCAGCATTTT.

The chain uses TRBV6-5 and TRBJ2-5, with D perhaps TRBD2 (7 bases). The V gene's germline CDR1 is MNHEY and CDR2 SVGAGI. This CDR3 is built from 15 residues. V was pared by 7 bases and J by 4 bases, with 19 bases between. This CDR3 is CASMMHAGAGETQYF. CDR3 DNA sequence: TGTGCCAGCATGATGCATGCGGGGGCGGGAGAGACCCAGTACTTC.

The rearrangement links TRBV7-3 to TRBJ2-5, with 13 bases fitting TRBD2. V lost 5 bases, J lost 5 bases, and 8 bases stayed unmatched. The germline V gene has CDR1 SGHTA and CDR2 FQGTGA. There are 16 residues in the CDR3. CDR3 sequence reads: CASSATSGGGHETQYF. The CDR3 DNA sequence: TGTGCCAGCAGCGCAACTAGCGGGGGGGGCCACGAGACCCAGTACTTC.

The chain couples TRBV2 to TRBJ1-2; D gene uncertain. This CDR3 has 11 residues. Germline V lookup: CDR1 SNHLY, CDR2 FYNNEI. Trimming took 3 bases from V and 7 from J, leaving 6 bases between them. The CDR3 loop is CASSDIPGYTF. CDR3 DNA: TGTGCCAGCAGTGACATCCCTGGCTACACCTTC. The complete variable domain, with remaining parts taken from reference TRBV2 and TRBJ1-2, reads EPEVTQTPSHQVTQMGQEVILRCVPISNHLYFYWYRQILGQKVEFLVSFYNNEISEKSEIFDDQFSVERPDGSNFTLKIRSTKLEDSAMYFCASSDIPGYTFGSGTRLTVV.

The rearrangement links TRBV14 to TRBJ1-6; D is unclear. Germline loops: CDR1 SGHDN, CDR2 FVKESK. The V end was cut by 1 base, the J end by 9 bases, with 4 bases between. This CDR3 contains 12 residues. DNA for the CDR3: TGTGCCAGCAGCCAAGCATTTTCACCCCTCCACTTT. Protein sequence: CASSQAFSPLHF.

This clone came up once. DNA of the CDR3: TGCGCCAGCAGCTTTAAACAGGGGGCTCAAAATGAGCAGTTCTTC. Translation: CASSFKQGAQNEQFF. The chain joins TRBV5-1 to TRBJ2-1, with 9 bases lining up with TRBD1. Trimming cost V 2 bases and J 7 bases; bases outside gene matches: 7. The germline CDR1 and CDR2 sequences are SGHRS and YFSETQ. The CDR3 has 15 residues.

The genes are TRBV2 and TRBJ1-2; TRBD1 aligns across 10 bases. The trim removed 3 bases at V and 6 bases at J, leaving 7 bases unmatched. The CDR3 sequence is 15 residues long. Germline CDR1 and CDR2: SNHLY and FYNNEI. CDR3 in amino acids: CASSDGDRGNDGYTF. DNA of the CDR3: TGTGCCAGCAGTGATGGGGACAGGGGAAACGATGGCTACACCTTC.